The source of this T cell receptor beta chain is a study of Ad26.COV2.S vaccination and SARS-CoV-2 variants. Study context: This donor came from the COV1001 trial of Ad26.COV2.S. Overall study findings and caveats: Those who received the vaccine showed greater spike-specific TCR breadth than those given placebo.

Germline V lookup: CDR1 LGHNA, CDR2 YSLEER. The CDR3 length is 16 residues. The ends lost 0 bases at V and 7 bases at J; junction bases unmatched: 10. Treatment meaning: roughly 19 received Ad26.COV2.S at low or high dose, single or two shots; several received placebo; per-sample allocation not given. Samples were taken on day 63 after the first vaccine or placebo injection. The method was immunoSEQ multiplex PCR; TCRdb's version includes in-frame clones alone and lacks a portion of them. This sample has about 350,000 clones, with roughly 87% found just once. This clone appeared a single time. Its antigen is not known.

Specimen: peripheral blood, collected in a trial of Ad26.COV2.S vaccine versus placebo. V is TRBV4-3 and J is TRBJ1-2; TRBD1 matches at 8 bases. The sequence was obtained from a person between 18 and 60 years old who received the Ad26.COV2.S COVID-19 vaccine or a placebo. The CDR3 loop reads CASSQDQAGGISGYTF. Here the CDR3 DNA reads TGCGCCAGCAGCCAAGATCAAGCAGGGGGCATTTCTGGCTACACCTTC.